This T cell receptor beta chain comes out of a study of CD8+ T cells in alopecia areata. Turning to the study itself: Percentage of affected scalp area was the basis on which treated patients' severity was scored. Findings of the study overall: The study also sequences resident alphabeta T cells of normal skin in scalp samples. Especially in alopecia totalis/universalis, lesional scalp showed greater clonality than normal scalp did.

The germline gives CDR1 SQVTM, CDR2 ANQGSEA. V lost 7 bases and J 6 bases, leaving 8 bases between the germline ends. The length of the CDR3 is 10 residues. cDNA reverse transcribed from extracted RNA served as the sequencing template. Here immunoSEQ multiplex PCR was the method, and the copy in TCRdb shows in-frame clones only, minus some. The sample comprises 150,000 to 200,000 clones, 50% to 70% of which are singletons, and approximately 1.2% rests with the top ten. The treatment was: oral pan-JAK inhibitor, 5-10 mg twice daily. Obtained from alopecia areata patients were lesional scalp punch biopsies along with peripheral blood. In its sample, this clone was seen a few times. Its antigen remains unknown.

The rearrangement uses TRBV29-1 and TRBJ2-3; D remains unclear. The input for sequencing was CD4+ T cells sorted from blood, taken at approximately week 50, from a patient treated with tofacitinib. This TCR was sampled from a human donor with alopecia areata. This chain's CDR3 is CSGNEDTQYF. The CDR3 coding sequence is TGCAGCGGGAATGAGGATACGCAGTATTTT.